This T cell receptor beta chain is from a study of OX40 agonist ivuxolimab in advanced cancers. In germline, CDR1 is SGDLS, CDR2 YYNGEE. The CDR3 length is 15 residues. Losses at the gene ends were 3 bases for V and 5 bases for J; bases not matched to a gene: 9. The protocol was immunoSEQ multiplex PCR, while the TCRdb copy is restricted to in-frame clones and leaves out a portion. The repertoire holds about 66,000 clones, with about 83% as singletons. The sample consisted of CD4+ or CD8+ T cells sorted from blood, taken in a trial of the OX40 agonist ivuxolimab. V usage is TRBV9 and J usage is TRBJ1-1, with 8 positions matching TRBD1. This sequence originates from an adult with an advanced solid tumor such as melanoma, head and neck, liver or kidney cancer. The CDR3 here is CASSEIDRGVTEAFF. The DNA for the CDR3 is TGTGCCAGCAGCGAAATAGACAGGGGAGTTACTGAAGCTTTCTTT. Filled out from reference TRBV9 and TRBJ1-1, the complete variable domain reads DSGVTQTPKHLITATGQRVTLRCSPRSGDLSVYWYQQSLDQGLQFLIQYYNGEERAKGNILERFSAQQFPDLHSELNLSSLELGDSALYFCASSEIDRGVTEAFFGQGTRLTVV.